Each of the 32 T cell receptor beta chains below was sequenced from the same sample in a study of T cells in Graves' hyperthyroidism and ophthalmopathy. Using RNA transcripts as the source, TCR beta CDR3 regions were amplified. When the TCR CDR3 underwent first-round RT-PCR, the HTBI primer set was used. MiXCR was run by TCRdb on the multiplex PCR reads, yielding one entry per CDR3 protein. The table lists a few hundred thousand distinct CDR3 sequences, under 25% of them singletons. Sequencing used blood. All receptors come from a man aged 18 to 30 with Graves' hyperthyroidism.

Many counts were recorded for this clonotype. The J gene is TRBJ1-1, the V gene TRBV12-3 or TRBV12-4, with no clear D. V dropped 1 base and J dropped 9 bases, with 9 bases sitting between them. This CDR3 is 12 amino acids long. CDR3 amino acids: CASSLGALKAFF. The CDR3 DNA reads TGTGCCAGCAGTTTAGGGGCCCTAAAAGCTTTCTTT.

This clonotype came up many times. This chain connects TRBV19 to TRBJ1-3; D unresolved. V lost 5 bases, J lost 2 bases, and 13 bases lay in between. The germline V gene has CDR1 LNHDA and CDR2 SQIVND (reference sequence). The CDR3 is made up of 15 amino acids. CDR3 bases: TGTGCCAGTAGTGGTCGTAAGACGCCTGGAAACACCATATATTTT. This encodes CASSGRKTPGNTIYF.

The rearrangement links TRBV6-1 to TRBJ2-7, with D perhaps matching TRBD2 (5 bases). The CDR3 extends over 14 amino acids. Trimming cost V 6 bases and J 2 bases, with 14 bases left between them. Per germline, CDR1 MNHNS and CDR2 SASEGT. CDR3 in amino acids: CASRALAEAYEQYF. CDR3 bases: TGTGCCAGCAGAGCCCTAGCCGAGGCCTACGAGCAGTACTTC.

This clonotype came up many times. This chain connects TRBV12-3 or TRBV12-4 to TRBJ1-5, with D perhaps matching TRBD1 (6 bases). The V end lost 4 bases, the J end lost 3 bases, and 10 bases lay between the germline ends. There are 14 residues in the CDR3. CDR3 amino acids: CASSWGHFNQPQHF. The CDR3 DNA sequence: TGTGCCAGCAGTTGGGGACACTTCAATCAGCCCCAGCATTTT.

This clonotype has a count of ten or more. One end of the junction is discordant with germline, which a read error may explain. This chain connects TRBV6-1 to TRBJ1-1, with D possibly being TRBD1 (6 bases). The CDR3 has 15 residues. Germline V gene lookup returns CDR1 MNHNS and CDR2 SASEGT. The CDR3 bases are TGTGCCAGCAGTCCCAAGACAGGCACAAACACCGAAGCTTTCTTT. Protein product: CASSPKTGTNTEAFF.

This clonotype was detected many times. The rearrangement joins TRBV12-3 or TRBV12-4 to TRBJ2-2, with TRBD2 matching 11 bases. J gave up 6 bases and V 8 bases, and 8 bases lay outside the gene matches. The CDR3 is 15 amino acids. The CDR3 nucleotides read TGTGCCAGCTCACTAGCGGGGGTTGTTGCCGGGGAGCTGTTTTTT. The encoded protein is CASSLAGVVAGELFF.

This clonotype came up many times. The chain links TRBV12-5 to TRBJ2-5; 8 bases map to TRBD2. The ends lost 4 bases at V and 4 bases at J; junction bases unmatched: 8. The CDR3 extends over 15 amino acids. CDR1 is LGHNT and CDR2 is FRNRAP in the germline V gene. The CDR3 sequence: CASGSGTSGGETQYF. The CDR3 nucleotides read TGTGCTAGTGGTTCGGGGACCAGCGGGGGAGAGACCCAGTACTTC.

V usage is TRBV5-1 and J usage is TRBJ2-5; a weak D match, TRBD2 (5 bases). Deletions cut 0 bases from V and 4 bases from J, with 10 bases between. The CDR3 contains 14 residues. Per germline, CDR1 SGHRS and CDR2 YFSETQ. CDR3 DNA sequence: TGCGCCAGCAGCTTGGGGTCCGGGATAGAGACCCAGTACTTC. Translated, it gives CASSLGSGIETQYF. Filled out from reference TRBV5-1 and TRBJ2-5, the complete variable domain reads KAGVTQTPRYLIKTRGQQVTLSCSPISGHRSVSWYQQTPGQGLQFLFEYFSETQRNKGNFPGRFSGRQFSNSRSEMNVSTLELGDSALYLCASSLGSGIETQYFGPGTRLLVL.

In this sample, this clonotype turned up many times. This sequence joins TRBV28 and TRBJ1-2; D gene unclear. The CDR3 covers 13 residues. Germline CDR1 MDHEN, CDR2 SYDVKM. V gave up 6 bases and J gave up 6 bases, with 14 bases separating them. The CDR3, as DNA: TGTGCCAGCAGAACTAATGCCCCACATGGCTACACCTTC. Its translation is CASRTNAPHGYTF.

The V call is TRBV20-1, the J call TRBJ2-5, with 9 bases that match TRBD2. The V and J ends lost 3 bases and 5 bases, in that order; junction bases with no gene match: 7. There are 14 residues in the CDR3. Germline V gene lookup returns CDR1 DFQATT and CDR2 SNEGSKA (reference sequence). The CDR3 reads CSARMVAGVETQYF. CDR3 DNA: TGCAGTGCTAGGATGGTAGCGGGAGTCGAGACCCAGTACTTC.

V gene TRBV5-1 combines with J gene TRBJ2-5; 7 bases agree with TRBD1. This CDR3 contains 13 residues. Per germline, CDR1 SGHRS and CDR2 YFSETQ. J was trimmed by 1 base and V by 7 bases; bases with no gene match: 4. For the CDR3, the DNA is TGCGCCAGCGGGGACAGTCGCCAAGAGACCCAGTACTTC. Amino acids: CASGDSRQETQYF.

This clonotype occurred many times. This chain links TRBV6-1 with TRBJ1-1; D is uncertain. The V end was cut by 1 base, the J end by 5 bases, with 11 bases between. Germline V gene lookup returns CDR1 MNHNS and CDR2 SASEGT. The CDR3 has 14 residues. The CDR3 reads CASSEGLLGTEAFF. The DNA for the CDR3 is TGTGCCAGCAGTGAAGGACTGCTGGGGACTGAAGCTTTCTTT.

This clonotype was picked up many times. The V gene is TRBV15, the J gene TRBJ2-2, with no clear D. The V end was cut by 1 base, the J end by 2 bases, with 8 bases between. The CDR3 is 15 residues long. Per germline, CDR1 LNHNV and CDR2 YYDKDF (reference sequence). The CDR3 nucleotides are TGTGCCACCAGCAGAGCTGGGCGCAACACCGGGGAGCTGTTTTTT. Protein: CATSRAGRNTGELFF.

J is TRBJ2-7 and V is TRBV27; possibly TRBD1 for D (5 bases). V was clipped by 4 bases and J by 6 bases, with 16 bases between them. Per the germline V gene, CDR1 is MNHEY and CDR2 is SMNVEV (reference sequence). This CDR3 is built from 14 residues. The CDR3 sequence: CASSSGQGTGEQYF. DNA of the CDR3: TGTGCCAGCAGTTCAGGGCAGGGAACCGGCGAGCAGTACTTC.

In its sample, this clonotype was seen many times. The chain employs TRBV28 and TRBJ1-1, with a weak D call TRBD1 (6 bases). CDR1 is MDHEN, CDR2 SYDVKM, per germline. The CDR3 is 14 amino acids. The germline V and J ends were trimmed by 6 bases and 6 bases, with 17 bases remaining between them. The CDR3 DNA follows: TGTGCCAGCAGACAGGGACGAAGTTGGGCTGAAGCTTTCTTT. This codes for CASRQGRSWAEAFF.

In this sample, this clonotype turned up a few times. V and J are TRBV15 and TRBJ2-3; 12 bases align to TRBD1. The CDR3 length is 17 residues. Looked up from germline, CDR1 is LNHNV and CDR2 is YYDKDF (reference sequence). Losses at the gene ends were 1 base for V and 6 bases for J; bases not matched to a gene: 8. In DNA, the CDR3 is TGTGCCACCAGCAGAGGATCCCGGGACAGGGGGCCTGATACGCAGTATTTT. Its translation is CATSRGSRDRGPDTQYF.

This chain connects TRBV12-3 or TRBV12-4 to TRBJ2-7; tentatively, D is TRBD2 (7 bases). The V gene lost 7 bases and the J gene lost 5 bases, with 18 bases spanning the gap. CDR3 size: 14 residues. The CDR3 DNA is TGTGCCAGCACCCTAAACCCGGGGGGCCACGAGCAGTACTTC. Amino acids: CASTLNPGGHEQYF.

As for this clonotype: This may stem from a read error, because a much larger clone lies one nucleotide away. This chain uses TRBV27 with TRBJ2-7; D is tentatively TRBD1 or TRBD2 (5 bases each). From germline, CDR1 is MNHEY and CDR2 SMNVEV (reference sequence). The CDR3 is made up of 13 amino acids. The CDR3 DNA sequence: TGTGCCAGCAGTACAGGTGGACTCTACGAGCGGTACTTC. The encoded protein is CASSTGGLYERYF.

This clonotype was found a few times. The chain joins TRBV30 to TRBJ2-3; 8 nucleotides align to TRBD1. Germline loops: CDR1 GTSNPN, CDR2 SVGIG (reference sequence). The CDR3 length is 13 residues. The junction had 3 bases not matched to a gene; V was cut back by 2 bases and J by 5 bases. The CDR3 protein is CAWSSGQGDTQYF. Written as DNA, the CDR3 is TGTGCCTGGAGTTCTGGACAGGGAGATACGCAGTATTTT.

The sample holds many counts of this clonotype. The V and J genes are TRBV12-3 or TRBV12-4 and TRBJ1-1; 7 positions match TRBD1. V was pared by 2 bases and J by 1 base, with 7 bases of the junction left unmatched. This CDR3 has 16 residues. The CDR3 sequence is CASSLQRGPTNTEAFF. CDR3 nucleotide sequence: TGTGCCAGCAGTTTACAGAGGGGGCCGACGAACACTGAAGCTTTCTTT.

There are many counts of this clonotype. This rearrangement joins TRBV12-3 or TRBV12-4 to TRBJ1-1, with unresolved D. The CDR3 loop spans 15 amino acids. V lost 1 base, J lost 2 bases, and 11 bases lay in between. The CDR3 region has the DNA TGTGCCAGCAGTTTAGGGCGGGCGGCCAACACTGAAGCTTTCTTT. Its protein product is CASSLGRAANTEAFF.

The CDR3 reads CAWSTGNRGYTF. DNA of the CDR3: TGTGCCTGGTCGACAGGGAATCGAGGCTACACCTTC. V and J are TRBV30 and TRBJ1-2; 7 bases agree with TRBD1. This CDR3 comprises 12 residues. Germline V gene sequence: CDR1 GTSNPN, CDR2 SVGIG (reference sequence). With 5 bases clipped from V and 8 bases from J, the junction kept 8 bases outside the gene matches.

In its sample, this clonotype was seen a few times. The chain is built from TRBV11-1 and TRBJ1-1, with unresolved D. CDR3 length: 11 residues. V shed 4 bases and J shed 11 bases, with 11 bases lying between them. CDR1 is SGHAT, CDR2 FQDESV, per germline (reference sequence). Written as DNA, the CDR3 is TGTGCCAGCAGCTCAGACTTGCGGGCTTTCTTT. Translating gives CASSSDLRAFF.

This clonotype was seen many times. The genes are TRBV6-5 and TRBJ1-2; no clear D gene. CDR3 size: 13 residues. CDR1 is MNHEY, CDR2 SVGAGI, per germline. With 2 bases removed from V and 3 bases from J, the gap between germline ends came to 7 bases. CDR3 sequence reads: CASSYEHDYGYTF. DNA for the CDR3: TGTGCCAGCAGTTACGAGCATGACTATGGCTACACCTTC.

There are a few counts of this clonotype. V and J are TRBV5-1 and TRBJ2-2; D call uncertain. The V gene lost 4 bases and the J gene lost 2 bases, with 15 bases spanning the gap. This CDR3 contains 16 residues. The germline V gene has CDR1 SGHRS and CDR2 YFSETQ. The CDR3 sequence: CASSKEGFLNTGELFF. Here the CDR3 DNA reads TGCGCCAGCAGCAAAGAAGGCTTTCTAAACACCGGGGAGCTGTTTTTT.

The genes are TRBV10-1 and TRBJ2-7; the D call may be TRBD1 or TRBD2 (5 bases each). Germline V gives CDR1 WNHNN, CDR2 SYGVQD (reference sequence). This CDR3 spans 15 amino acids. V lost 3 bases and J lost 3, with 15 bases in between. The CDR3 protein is CASSDPAGSIYEQYF. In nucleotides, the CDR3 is TGCGCCAGCAGTGACCCCGCAGGGAGCATCTACGAGCAGTACTTC.

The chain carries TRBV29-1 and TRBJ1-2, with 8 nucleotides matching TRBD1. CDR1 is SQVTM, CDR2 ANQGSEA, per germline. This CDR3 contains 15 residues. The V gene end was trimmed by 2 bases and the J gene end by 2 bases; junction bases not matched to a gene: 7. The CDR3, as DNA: TGCAGCGTTGAAACGGGGCAGGGGGCGAACTATGGCTACACCTTC. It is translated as CSVETGQGANYGYTF.

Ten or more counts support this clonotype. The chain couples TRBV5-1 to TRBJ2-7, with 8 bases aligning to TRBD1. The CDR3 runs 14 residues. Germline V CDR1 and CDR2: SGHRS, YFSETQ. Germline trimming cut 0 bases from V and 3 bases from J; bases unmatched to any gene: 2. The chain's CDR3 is CASSLGQGNYEQYF. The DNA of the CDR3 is TGCGCCAGCAGCTTGGGACAGGGGAACTACGAGCAGTACTTC.

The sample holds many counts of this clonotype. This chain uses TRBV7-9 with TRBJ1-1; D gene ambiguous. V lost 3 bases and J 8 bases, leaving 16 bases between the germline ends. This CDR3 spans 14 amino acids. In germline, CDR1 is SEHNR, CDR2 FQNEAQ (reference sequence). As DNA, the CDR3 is TGTGCCAGCAGCTTGAGTCTCCGTCCAATGGAAGCTTTCTTT. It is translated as CASSLSLRPMEAFF.

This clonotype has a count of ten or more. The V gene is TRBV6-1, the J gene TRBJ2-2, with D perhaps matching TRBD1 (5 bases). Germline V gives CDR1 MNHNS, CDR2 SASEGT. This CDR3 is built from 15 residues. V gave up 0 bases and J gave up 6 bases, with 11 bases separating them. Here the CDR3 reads CASSEAPGWAGELFF. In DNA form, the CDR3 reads TGTGCCAGCAGTGAAGCGCCAGGGTGGGCCGGGGAGCTGTTTTTT.

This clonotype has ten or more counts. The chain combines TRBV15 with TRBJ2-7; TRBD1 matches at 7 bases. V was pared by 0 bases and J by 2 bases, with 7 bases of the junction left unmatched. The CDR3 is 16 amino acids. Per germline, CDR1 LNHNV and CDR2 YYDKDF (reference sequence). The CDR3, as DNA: TGTGCCACCAGCAGAGATGGGGGACAGCGTACCTACGAGCAGTACTTC. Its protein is CATSRDGGQRTYEQYF.

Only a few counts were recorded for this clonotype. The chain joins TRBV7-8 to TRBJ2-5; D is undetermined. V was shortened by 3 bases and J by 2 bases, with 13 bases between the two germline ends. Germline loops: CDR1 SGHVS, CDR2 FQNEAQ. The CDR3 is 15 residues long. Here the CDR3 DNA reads TGTGCCAGCAGCTTGGAAAATTTTGAGCAAGAGACCCAGTACTTC. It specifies CASSLENFEQETQYF.